What follows are 8 T cell receptor beta chains derived from one specimen sequenced in a study of blood T cell repertoires in COVID-19. Repertoires were generated with immunoSEQ multiplex PCR, while TCRdb's copy carries only in-frame clones and drops some. This sample has about 46,000 clones, with roughly 85% found just once. The sequenced sample consisted of peripheral blood. The source is an elderly woman with COVID-19, enrolled during active disease.

The chain recombines TRBV24-1 with TRBJ2-5; D is unclear. The V gene lost 11 bases and the J gene lost 5 bases, with 17 bases spanning the gap. Germline V gives CDR1 KGHDR, CDR2 SFDVKD. The CDR3 runs to 13 residues. The CDR3 DNA sequence: TGTGCCATCTCCCCCGGTGGTATGGAGACCCAGTACTTC. It specifies CAISPGGMETQYF.

The V and J genes are TRBV2 and TRBJ1-5; 7 nucleotides align to TRBD1. Looked up from germline, CDR1 is SNHLY and CDR2 is FYNNEI. This CDR3 spans 14 amino acids. Unmatched junction bases numbered 8, after V lost 5 bases and J lost 7 bases. DNA of the CDR3: TGTGCCAGCAGTCCCGCCCCAGGGGGGCAGCCCCAGCATTTT. Its translation: CASSPAPGGQPQHF.

The chain combines TRBV15 with TRBJ2-7; possible D gene TRBD2, 6 bases. Deletions cut 1 base from V and 1 base from J, with 11 bases between. The CDR3 is 15 amino acids. Germline-derived CDR1 and CDR2 are LNHNV and YYDKDF (reference sequence). In DNA, the CDR3 is TGTGCCACCAGCAGAGGCGAGGGAGGTTCCTACGAGCAGTACTTC. Protein: CATSRGEGGSYEQYF.

Within the sample, this clone is medium-sized. This chain connects TRBV7-9 to TRBJ2-7; 7 bases match TRBD1. The CDR3 contains 14 residues. CDR1 and CDR2 from the germline V gene are SEHNR and FQNEAQ (reference sequence). V lost 2 bases, J lost 4 bases, and 5 bases stayed unmatched. CDR3: CASSLTGVTYEQYF. CDR3 coding DNA: TGTGCCAGCAGCTTAACAGGGGTTACGTACGAGCAGTACTTC.

This clone was seen only a few times. The V call is TRBV7-2, the J call TRBJ1-1; 9 bases are shared with TRBD1. V was clipped by 3 bases and J by 8 bases; unmatched bases: 4. There are 13 residues in the CDR3. Germline lookup yields CDR1 SGHTA and CDR2 FQGNSA. This CDR3 is CASSLDRGDEAFF. The CDR3 nucleotides are TGTGCCAGCAGCTTGGACAGGGGAGACGAAGCTTTCTTT.

V is TRBV27 and J is TRBJ1-1; D is ambiguous. V dropped 5 bases and J dropped 0 bases, with 7 bases sitting between them. Germline CDR1 MNHEY, CDR2 SMNVEV (reference sequence). This CDR3 has 13 amino acids. The chain's CDR3 is CASSTGMNTEAFF. The CDR3 DNA reads TGTGCCAGCAGTACCGGGATGAACACTGAAGCTTTCTTT.

The chain employs TRBV5-5 and TRBJ2-7; a weak D match, TRBD1 (6 bases). The CDR3 is 16 amino acids. CDR1 is SGHKS and CDR2 is YYEKEE in the germline V gene (reference sequence). Trimming cost V 2 bases and J 3 bases, with 18 bases left between them. The CDR3 reads CASSFYFLTGNYEQYF. In DNA form, the CDR3 reads TGTGCCAGCAGCTTCTATTTTTTAACAGGGAACTACGAGCAGTACTTC.

V and J are TRBV24-1 and TRBJ2-7; 7 bases agree with TRBD1. From germline, CDR1 is KGHDR and CDR2 SFDVKD. This CDR3 has 14 amino acids. Trimming cost V 9 bases and J 3 bases; bases outside gene matches: 10. The CDR3, as DNA: TGTGCCACCTATTCGACAGGGAAGAGCTACGAGCAGTACTTC. It yields the protein CATYSTGKSYEQYF.